Ten or more counts support the clone carrying this T cell receptor (beta chain). CDR1 MNHEY and CDR2 SVGAGI come from the germline V gene. The CDR3 sequence is 18 residues long. V lost 0 bases to trimming and J lost 0 bases; unmatched junction nucleotides: 6. TCRdb re-called the RT-PCR reads with MiXCR, one entry per CDR3 protein. Of about half a million distinct CDR3 sequences listed, 9.5% to 12% are singletons. This specimen comes from a study of response to subunit inactivated influenza vaccine. This receptor was taken from a man over 45 who received an inactivated influenza vaccine. This sample comprised PBMCs from blood, obtained about 6 weeks after vaccination. The chain employs TRBV6-5 and TRBJ1-3; 9 nucleotides line up with TRBD1. The CDR3 sequence: CASSYSGTGYGSGNTIYF. For the CDR3, the DNA is TGTGCCAGCAGTTACTCCGGGACAGGGTACGGCTCTGGAAACACCATATATTTT.